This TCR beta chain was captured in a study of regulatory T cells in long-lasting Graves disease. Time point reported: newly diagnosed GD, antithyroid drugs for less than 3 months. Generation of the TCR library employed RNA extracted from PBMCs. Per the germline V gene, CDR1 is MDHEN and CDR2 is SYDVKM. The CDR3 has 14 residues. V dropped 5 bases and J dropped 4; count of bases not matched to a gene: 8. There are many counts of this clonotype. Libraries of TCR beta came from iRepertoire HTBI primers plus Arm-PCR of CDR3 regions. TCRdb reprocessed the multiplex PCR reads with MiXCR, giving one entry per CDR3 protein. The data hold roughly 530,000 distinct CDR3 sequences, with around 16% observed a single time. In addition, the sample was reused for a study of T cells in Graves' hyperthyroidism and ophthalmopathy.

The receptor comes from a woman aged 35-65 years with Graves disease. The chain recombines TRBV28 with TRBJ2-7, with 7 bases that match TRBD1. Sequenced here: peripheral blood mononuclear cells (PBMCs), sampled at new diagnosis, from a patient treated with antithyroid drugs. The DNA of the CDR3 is TGTGCCAGCAGTACGGGACAGTTAACTTACGAGCAGTACTTC. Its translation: CASSTGQLTYEQYF.